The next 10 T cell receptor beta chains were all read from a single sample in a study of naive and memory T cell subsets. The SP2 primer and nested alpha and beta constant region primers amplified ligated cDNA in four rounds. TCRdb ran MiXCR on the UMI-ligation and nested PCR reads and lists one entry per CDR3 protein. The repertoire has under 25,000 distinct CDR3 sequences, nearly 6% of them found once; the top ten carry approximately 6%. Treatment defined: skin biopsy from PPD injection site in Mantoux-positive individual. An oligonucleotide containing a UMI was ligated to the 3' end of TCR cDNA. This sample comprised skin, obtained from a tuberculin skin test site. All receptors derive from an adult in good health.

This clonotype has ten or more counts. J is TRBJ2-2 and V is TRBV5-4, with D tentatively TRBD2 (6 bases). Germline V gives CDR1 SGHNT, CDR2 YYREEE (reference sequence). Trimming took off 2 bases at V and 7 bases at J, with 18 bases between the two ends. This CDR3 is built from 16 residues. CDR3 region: CASSFLGTPKDGELFF. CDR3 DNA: TGTGCCAGCAGCTTCCTCGGGACTCCAAAGGACGGGGAGCTGTTTTTT.

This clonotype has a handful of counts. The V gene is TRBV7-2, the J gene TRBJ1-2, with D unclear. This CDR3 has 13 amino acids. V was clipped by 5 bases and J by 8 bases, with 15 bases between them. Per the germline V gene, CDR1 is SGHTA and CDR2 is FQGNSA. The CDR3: CASSTPTSGGYTF. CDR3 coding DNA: TGTGCCAGCAGCACCCCTACGTCGGGGGGCTACACCTTC.

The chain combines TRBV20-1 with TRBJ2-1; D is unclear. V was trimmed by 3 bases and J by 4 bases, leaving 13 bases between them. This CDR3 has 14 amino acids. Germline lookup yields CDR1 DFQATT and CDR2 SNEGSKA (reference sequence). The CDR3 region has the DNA TGCAGTGCTAGTCACAGCGAGCCTTACAATGAGCAGTTCTTC. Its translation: CSASHSEPYNEQFF.

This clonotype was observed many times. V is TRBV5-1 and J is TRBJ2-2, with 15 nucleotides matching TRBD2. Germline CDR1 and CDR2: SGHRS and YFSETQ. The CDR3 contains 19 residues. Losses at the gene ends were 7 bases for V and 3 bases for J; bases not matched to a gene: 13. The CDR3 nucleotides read TGCGCCAGCCGCCCCCGGACTAGCGGGAGGGCCCCGGACACCGGGGAGCTGTTTTTT. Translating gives CASRPRTSGRAPDTGELFF. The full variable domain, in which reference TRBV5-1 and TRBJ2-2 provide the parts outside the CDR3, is KAGVTQTPRYLIKTRGQQVTLSCSPISGHRSVSWYQQTPGQGLQFLFEYFSETQRNKGNFPGRFSGRQFSNSRSEMNVSTLELGDSALYLCASRPRTSGRAPDTGELFFGEGSRLTVL.

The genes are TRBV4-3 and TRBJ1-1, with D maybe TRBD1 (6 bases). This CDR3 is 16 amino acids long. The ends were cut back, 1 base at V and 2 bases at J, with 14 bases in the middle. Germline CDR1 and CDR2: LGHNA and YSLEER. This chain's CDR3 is CASSQGSGDVNTEAFF. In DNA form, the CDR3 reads TGCGCCAGCAGCCAAGGCTCAGGGGATGTCAACACTGAAGCTTTCTTT.

CDR3 coding DNA: TGCGCCAGCAGCTCCGGGGATACGGCGTTTAGTGCCTATAATTCACCCCTCCACTTT. It translates to CASSSGDTAFSAYNSPLHF. The V call is TRBV4-1, the J call TRBJ1-6; D unclear. CDR3 length equals 19 residues. Germline-derived CDR1 and CDR2 are MGHRA and YSYEKL. Trimming shortened V by 5 bases and J by 2 bases, and 22 bases separated the two germline ends.

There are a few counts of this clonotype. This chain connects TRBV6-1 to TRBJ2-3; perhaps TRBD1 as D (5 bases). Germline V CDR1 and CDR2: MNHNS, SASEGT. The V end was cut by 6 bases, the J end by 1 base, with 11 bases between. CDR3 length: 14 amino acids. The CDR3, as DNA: TGTGCCAGCAGCTGGGGCCGGGGCACAGATACGCAGTATTTT. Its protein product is CASSWGRGTDTQYF.

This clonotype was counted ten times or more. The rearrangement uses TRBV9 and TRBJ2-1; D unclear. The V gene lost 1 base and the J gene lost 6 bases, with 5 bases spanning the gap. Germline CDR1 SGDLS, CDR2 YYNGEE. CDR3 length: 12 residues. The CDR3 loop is CASSVWGNEQFF. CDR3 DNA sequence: TGTGCCAGCAGCGTATGGGGCAATGAGCAGTTCTTC.

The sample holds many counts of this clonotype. CDR3 nucleotide sequence: TGTGCCAGCAGCTTAACCCCAGCGACAGATACGCAGTATTTT. It is translated as CASSLTPATDTQYF. The chain combines TRBV7-3 with TRBJ2-3; D is uncertain. Looked up from germline, CDR1 is SGHTA and CDR2 is FQGTGA. V was clipped by 0 bases and J by 3 bases, with 7 bases between them. This CDR3 has 14 residues.

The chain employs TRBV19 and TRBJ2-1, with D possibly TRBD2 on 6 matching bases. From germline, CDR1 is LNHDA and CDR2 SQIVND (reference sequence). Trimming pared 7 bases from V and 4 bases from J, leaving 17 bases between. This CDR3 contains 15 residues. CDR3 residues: CASKSGGMFYNEQFF. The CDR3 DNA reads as TGTGCCAGTAAGTCGGGCGGGATGTTTTACAATGAGCAGTTCTTC.